The 10 T cell receptor beta chains given below trace back to one sample, sequenced in a study of blood T cell repertoires in COVID-19. Profiling relied on immunoSEQ multiplex PCR, and the TCRdb table lists in-frame clones only, not all of them. This sample has fewer than 500,000 clones; 88% occur once, and the top ten carry over 0.9%. The source material was PBMCs or T cells enriched from blood (not recorded which). The receptors shown here come from a woman younger than 45 with acute COVID-19.

The rearrangement joins TRBV27 to TRBJ1-2; the match to TRBD1 covers 12 bases. CDR1 is MNHEY, CDR2 SMNVEV, per germline (reference sequence). V dropped 3 bases and J dropped 6; count of bases not matched to a gene: 5. The CDR3 consists of 15 residues. DNA of the CDR3: TGTGCCAGCAGTTTTTCCGGGACAGGGGGCAATGGCTACACCTTC. Protein sequence: CASSFSGTGGNGYTF.

This sequence joins TRBV18 and TRBJ2-3; 7 bases fit TRBD2. Germline V gene lookup returns CDR1 KGHSH and CDR2 LQKENI. This CDR3 contains 15 residues. The V segment lost 3 bases and the J segment 3 bases; nucleotides outside the gene matches: 6. DNA of the CDR3: TGTGCCAGCTCACCGTCCTGGACTAGTACAGATACGCAGTATTTT. This sequence encodes CASSPSWTSTDTQYF.

The V gene is TRBV9, the J gene TRBJ2-2; the match to TRBD2 covers 10 bases. Germline V gene data show CDR1 as SGDLS and CDR2 as YYNGEE. Losses at the gene ends were 3 bases for V and 4 bases for J; bases not matched to a gene: 12. The CDR3 has 18 residues. CDR3 residues: CASSEGDERGGVTGELFF. As DNA, the CDR3 is TGTGCCAGCAGCGAGGGGGACGAGCGGGGGGGCGTCACCGGGGAGCTGTTTTTT.

This clone appeared once. The CDR3 coding sequence is TGTGCCAGCAGCATGCGGGACAGGGTCTACGAGCAGTACTTC. This encodes CASSMRDRVYEQYF. The chain uses TRBV21-1 and TRBJ2-7; the table's D call of TRBD1 was not tested on the DNA. TRBV21-1 is listed as a pseudogene. The CDR3 sequence is 14 residues long.

This clone was observed a handful of times. The gene calls are TRBV30 and TRBJ2-1; D perhaps matches TRBD2 (6 bases). This CDR3 has 11 residues. V was pared by 7 bases and J by 6 bases, with 10 bases between. Looked up from germline, CDR1 is GTSNPN and CDR2 is SVGIG (reference sequence). Here the CDR3 reads CASDGSNEQFF. CDR3 in DNA: TGTGCCTCGGACGGGAGCAATGAGCAGTTCTTC.

The chain couples TRBV5-1 to TRBJ1-3; maybe TRBD1 (5 bases). From germline, CDR1 is SGHRS and CDR2 YFSETQ. This CDR3 region has 13 residues. V lost 1 base and J 8 bases, leaving 10 bases between the germline ends. CDR3 DNA: TGCGCCAGCAGCTTGTCCCTAGGGGACACCATATATTTT. Protein product: CASSLSLGDTIYF.

The chain links TRBV14 to TRBJ1-1; possibly TRBD1 for D (5 bases). This CDR3 is built from 13 residues. The ends were cut back, 5 bases at V and 5 bases at J, with 12 bases in the middle. Germline CDR1 SGHDN, CDR2 FVKESK. This CDR3 reads CASSWGGRTEAFF. CDR3 sequence (DNA): TGTGCCAGCAGCTGGGGGGGGAGAACTGAAGCTTTCTTT. The whole variable domain, filled in from reference TRBV14 and TRBJ1-1, reads EAGVTQFPSHSVIEKGQTVTLRCDPISGHDNLYWYRRVMGKEIKFLLHFVKESKQDESGMPNNRFLAERTGGTYSTLKVQPAELEDSGVYFCASSWGGRTEAFFGQGTRLTVV.

V usage is TRBV9 and J usage is TRBJ2-5; 14 nucleotides match TRBD2. The CDR3 extends over 15 amino acids. The J segment lost 4 bases and the V segment lost 3 bases, leaving 2 bases of the junction unmatched. Looked up from germline, CDR1 is SGDLS and CDR2 is YYNGEE. This CDR3 is CASSAGLAGGETQYF. The CDR3 coding sequence is TGTGCCAGCAGCGCAGGACTAGCGGGGGGAGAGACCCAGTACTTC.

This chain uses TRBV6-5 with TRBJ1-2, with D possibly being TRBD1 (5 bases). CDR1 and CDR2 (germline): MNHEY, SVGAGI. The CDR3 is 15 residues long. The V end lost 0 bases, the J end lost 2 bases, and 10 bases lay between the germline ends. The CDR3 is CASSYSPGNNYGYTF. As DNA, the CDR3 is TGTGCCAGCAGTTACTCACCAGGGAACAACTATGGCTACACCTTC.

This clone occurred once. V gene TRBV12-5 combines with J gene TRBJ2-2, with D hard to call. The CDR3 has 16 amino acids. The V end was cut by 3 bases, the J end by 2 bases, with 13 bases between. The germline CDR1 and CDR2 sequences are LGHNT and FRNRAP. In DNA, the CDR3 is TGTGCTAGTGGTTTCGCCCTGGGCGCCAACACCGGGGAGCTGTTTTTT. This encodes CASGFALGANTGELFF.